This T cell receptor (beta chain) derives from a study of cytomegalovirus exposure and HLA in healthy donors. General study points: One cluster of highly shared sequence variants probably arose as a sequencing artifact. Later analysis demonstrated an association between a missense DCLRE1C variant and TCR beta V- and J-gene trimming. Some V segments (TRBV6-2 and TRBV6-3 among them) were excluded as indistinguishable. Several of the most significant clusters were apparently associated with common viral pathogens in a later analysis.

A multiplex PCR was run with 60 Vbeta primers and 13 Jbeta primers. Using immunoSEQ multiplex PCR, the repertoire was profiled, and TCRdb retains in-frame clones only, with some absent. The sample gives some 120,000 clones, more than 70% of which show up once; roughly 10% is in the top ten. As regards this clone: Its antigen is unidentified.

The CDR3 extends over 14 amino acids. Germline lookup yields CDR1 PRHDT and CDR2 FYEKMQ (reference sequence). V was clipped by 6 bases and J by 2 bases, with 13 bases between them. The rearrangement links TRBV13 to TRBJ1-1; D might be TRBD1 (5 bases). The specimen was PBMCs. This clonotype was sampled from a woman between 45 and 60 years old in good health and CMV-seropositive. Here the CDR3 reads CASRNRQANTEAFF. CDR3 DNA sequence: TGTGCCAGCAGAAACAGGCAGGCTAACACTGAAGCTTTCTTT. The full variable domain, its missing parts supplied by reference TRBV13 and TRBJ1-1, is AAGVIQSPRHLIKEKRETATLKCYPIPRHDTVYWYQQGPGQDPQFLISFYEKMQSDKGSIPDRFSAQQFSDYHSELNMSSLELGDSALYFCASRNRQANTEAFFGQGTRLTVV.